The 10 T cell receptor beta chains given below trace back to one sample, sequenced in a study of shared clonotypes between healthy human individuals. This table comes from immunoSEQ multiplex PCR, and its TCRdb copy is limited to in-frame clones, with some not included. The sample lists roughly 1,100,000 clones; around 75% were seen once. Material: memory CD4+ T cells sorted from blood. The subset: CD45RA-negative fraction. These TCRs come from a man aged 18 to 29 in good health.

V usage is TRBV30 and J usage is TRBJ2-6, with 9 bases lining up with TRBD1. The CDR3 consists of 16 residues. CDR1 is GTSNPN, CDR2 SVGIG, per germline (reference sequence). After removal of 8 bases from V and 1 base from J, the junction contained 9 bases not matched to a gene. The CDR3 loop is CAAPGQGSSGANVLTF. The CDR3 DNA reads as TGTGCCGCTCCGGGACAGGGTTCGTCTGGGGCCAACGTCCTGACTTTC.

The chain uses TRBV5-1 and TRBJ1-2; D is uncertain. Germline V gene sequence: CDR1 SGHRS, CDR2 YFSETQ. The CDR3 contains 13 residues. Trimming stripped 0 bases from V and 8 bases from J, with 11 bases between. CDR3 sequence (DNA): TGCGCCAGCAGCTTGGGTTCGGGGTTCGGCTACACCTTC. This codes for CASSLGSGFGYTF. The variable domain in full, with the rest retrieved from reference TRBV5-1 and TRBJ1-2, is KAGVTQTPRYLIKTRGQQVTLSCSPISGHRSVSWYQQTPGQGLQFLFEYFSETQRNKGNFPGRFSGRQFSNSRSEMNVSTLELGDSALYLCASSLGSGFGYTFGSGTRLTVV.

The chain is built from TRBV10-3 and TRBJ1-4; TRBD1 is a possible D gene (5 bases). Looked up from germline, CDR1 is ENHRY and CDR2 is SYGVKD. With 0 bases removed from V and 8 bases from J, the gap between germline ends came to 19 bases. The CDR3 is 17 amino acids. Here the CDR3 reads CAISESVRVKGEEKLFF. DNA of the CDR3: TGTGCCATCAGTGAGTCGGTTCGGGTTAAAGGGGAGGAAAAACTGTTTTTT.

This clone has just a few counts. This rearrangement joins TRBV14 to TRBJ1-6; TRBD1 matches 10 bases. Unmatched junction bases numbered 6, after V lost 4 bases and J lost 9 bases. This CDR3 is built from 15 residues. CDR1 is SGHDN and CDR2 is FVKESK in the germline V gene. The DNA of the CDR3 is TGTGCCAGCAGCCTTCGGACAGGGGGTTCTTCACCCCTCCACTTT. Translation: CASSLRTGGSSPLHF.

The chain couples TRBV5-6 to TRBJ1-1, with D perhaps matching TRBD1 (5 bases). The ends were cut back, 1 base at V and 3 bases at J, with 10 bases in the middle. Germline CDR1 reads SGHDT; CDR2 reads YYEEEE. The CDR3 covers 14 residues. The CDR3 region is CASSLPGSDTEAFF. As DNA, the CDR3 is TGTGCCAGCAGCTTGCCAGGGTCGGACACTGAAGCTTTCTTT.

The chain joins TRBV5-4 to TRBJ2-1; D tentatively fits TRBD1 or TRBD2 (5 bases each). V was clipped by 4 bases and J by 5 bases, with 16 bases between them. The germline V gene encodes CDR1 SGHNT and CDR2 YYREEE (reference sequence). The CDR3 is 15 amino acids. The CDR3 DNA sequence: TGTGCCAGCAGCCCCCCGGGGCTAGCAGACAATGAGCAGTTCTTC. This codes for CASSPPGLADNEQFF.

V is TRBV7-2 and J is TRBJ1-2; maybe TRBD1 (5 bases). Trimming removed 0 bases from V and 8 bases from J, with 19 bases in between. From germline, CDR1 is SGHTA and CDR2 FQGNSA. The CDR3 is made up of 16 amino acids. The CDR3 region has the DNA TGTGCCAGCAGCTTAGCCTCCGTATTCGGGGCGGGCGGCTACACCTTC. It codes for CASSLASVFGAGGYTF.

The chain has TRBV6-1 and TRBJ2-5; 7 bases fit TRBD1. The CDR3 sequence is 14 residues long. In germline, CDR1 is MNHNS, CDR2 SASEGT. The junction had 6 bases not matched to a gene; V was cut back by 6 bases and J by 2 bases. CDR3 loop: CASRRTGLQETQYF. The CDR3, as DNA: TGTGCCAGCAGGAGGACAGGTCTACAAGAGACCCAGTACTTC.

This clone was picked up a small number of times. This chain joins TRBV12-5 and TRBJ1-1; possible D gene TRBD1, 6 bases. Germline lookup yields CDR1 LGHNT and CDR2 FRNRAP. The CDR3 consists of 13 residues. V was trimmed by 1 base and J by 7 bases, leaving 10 bases between them. The CDR3 nucleotides are TGTGCTAGTGGTTTGGGCGGACAGCTTGAAGCTTTCTTT. Translation gives CASGLGGQLEAFF.

This clone was counted a single time. This chain uses TRBV7-2 with TRBJ2-7; unclear D gene. The CDR3 totals 12 residues. The V gene's germline CDR1 is SGHTA and CDR2 FQGNSA. V was clipped by 2 bases and J by 2 bases, with 4 bases between them. CDR3 sequence: CASSLFTYEQYF. The DNA of the CDR3 is TGTGCCAGCAGCTTATTTACCTACGAGCAGTACTTC.